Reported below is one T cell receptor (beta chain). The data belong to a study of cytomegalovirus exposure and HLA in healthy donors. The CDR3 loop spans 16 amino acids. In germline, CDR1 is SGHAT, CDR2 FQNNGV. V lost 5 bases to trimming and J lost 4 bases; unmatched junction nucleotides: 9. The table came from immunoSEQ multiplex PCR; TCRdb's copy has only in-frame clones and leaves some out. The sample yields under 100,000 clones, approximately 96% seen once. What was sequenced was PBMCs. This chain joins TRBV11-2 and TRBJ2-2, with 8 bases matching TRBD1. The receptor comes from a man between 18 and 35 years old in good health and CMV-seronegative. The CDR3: CASSTGQGVTTGELFF. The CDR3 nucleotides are TGTGCCAGCAGCACCGGACAGGGAGTGACCACCGGGGAGCTGTTTTTT.